This T cell receptor (beta chain) was documented in a study of vaccination and CD4 T cells after COVID-19. Regarding this clonotype: Antigen: not known. Sequence at one end of the junction differs from germline and may be a read error.

Study results and limitations: Convalescent patients had 304 of 307 vaccine-specific clones showing spike mono-reactivity.

The treatment was: approximately nine-day PBMC culture with coronavirus spike peptide pools or control peptides (ViraFEST assay). PBMCs, plated at roughly 2 million per well, were grown in the presence of around 11 IU/ml IL-2 and roughly 9.6 ug/ml peptide pools. With the Oncomine TCR Beta short-read assay, DNA from cultured CD4+ T cells was sequenced. TCRdb itself ran the PCR reads through MiXCR, one entry per CDR3 protein. In the table there are around 26,000 distinct CDR3 sequences, roughly 40% of which are singletons. Germline V gene data show CDR1 as SEHNR and CDR2 as FQNEAQ (reference sequence). The CDR3 has 14 amino acids.

Sequencing was done on a sample of CD4+ T cells from blood, cultured in vitro. The TCR sequence derives from a human donor who had recovered from COVID-19. This chain connects TRBV7-9 to TRBJ2-3; D uncertain. CDR3 sequence: CASSQDTSTDTQYF. DNA for the CDR3: TGCGCCAGCAGCCAAGATACTAGCACAGATACGCAGTATTTT.